These T cell receptor beta chains were read from a single sample in a study of identical twins. TCRdb re-called the 5' RACE reads through MiXCR, storing one row per CDR3 protein. Of 1.5 million to 2 million distinct CDR3 sequences in the sample, under 35% were seen once. The sample comprised cord blood. Receptor source: a newborn girl in good health. CDR3s include the opening cysteine and the closing phenylalanine or tryptophan. The D gene is left open where the match is weak. A row's size may be missing; if present it is once, few, many or a size class.

J gene: TRBJ2-7; clone size: few; D gene: NA; V gene: TRBV5-1; CDR3 DNA: TGCGCCAGCAGCCCGACGGGGGTCCTCTCCTACGAGCAGTACTTC; CDR3 protein: CASSPTGVLSYEQYF
J gene: TRBJ2-1; clone size: NA; D gene: NA; V gene: TRBV4-1; CDR3 DNA: TGCGCCAGCAGCCAAGTAAGAGGTAGCGGAGTACCTCACAATGGGCAGTTCTTC; CDR3 protein: CASSQVRGSGVPHNGQFF
J gene: TRBJ2-6; clone size: NA; D gene: NA; V gene: TRBV11-1; CDR3 DNA: TGTGCCAGCAGCTTTCCCGTCTCTGGGGCCAACGTCCTGACTTTC; CDR3 protein: CASSFPVSGANVLTF
J gene: TRBJ2-5; clone size: NA; D gene: NA; V gene: TRBV28; CDR3 DNA: TGTGCCACCATGGGGGAGACCCAGTACTTC; CDR3 protein: CATMGETQYF
J gene: TRBJ2-1; clone size: few; D gene: NA; V gene: TRBV7-6; CDR3 DNA: TGTGCCAGCAGCCCGCGGGGGCGAGACAATGAGCAGTTCTTC; CDR3 protein: CASSPRGRDNEQFF
J gene: TRBJ2-2; clone size: few; D gene: NA; V gene: TRBV28; CDR3 DNA: TGTGCCAGCAGTTTCGGGCTAGCGCCCCCGGACACCGGGGAGCTGTTTTTT; CDR3 protein: CASSFGLAPPDTGELFF
J gene: TRBJ1-4; clone size: NA; D gene: NA; V gene: TRBV4-2; CDR3 DNA: TGTGCCAGCAGCCAAGACGGGGTGACTAATGAAAAACTGTTTTTT; CDR3 protein: CASSQDGVTNEKLFF
J gene: TRBJ2-2; clone size: NA; D gene: NA; V gene: TRBV28; CDR3 DNA: TGTGCCAGCAGGGGACGGCGTGTCGGGGAGCTGTTTTTT; CDR3 protein: CASRGRRVGELFF
J gene: TRBJ2-1; clone size: few; D gene: NA; V gene: TRBV20-1; CDR3 DNA: TGCAGTGCCACGGTTTCCGTGCCCGCCGGCAATGAGCAGTTCTTC; CDR3 protein: CSATVSVPAGNEQFF
J gene: TRBJ1-4; clone size: few; D gene: TRBD1; V gene: TRBV7-9; CDR3 DNA: TGTGCCAGCAGCTTTTTAGGACAGGGGGATGAAAAACTGTTTTTT; CDR3 protein: CASSFLGQGDEKLFF
J gene: TRBJ1-2; clone size: once; D gene: TRBD1; V gene: TRBV6-1; CDR3 DNA: TGTGCCAGCAATGAAGTCGGGACAGGGTACTATGGCTACACCTTC; CDR3 protein: CASNEVGTGYYGYTF
J gene: TRBJ2-4; clone size: NA; D gene: NA; V gene: TRBV27; CDR3 DNA: TGTGCCAGCAGTTTAATGCAGGAGCTAGCCAAAAACATTCAGTACTTC; CDR3 protein: CASSLMQELAKNIQYF
J gene: TRBJ2-3; clone size: few; D gene: TRBD2; V gene: TRBV11-2; CDR3 DNA: TGTGCCAGCAGCTTCCCCGGGACTAGCGGGGGGATCACAGATACGCAGTATTTT; CDR3 protein: CASSFPGTSGGITDTQYF
J gene: TRBJ2-5; clone size: NA; D gene: NA; V gene: TRBV20-1; CDR3 DNA: TGCAGTGCTAGAGTGGCTTTCGGGACCCAGTACTTC; CDR3 protein: CSARVAFGTQYF
J gene: TRBJ2-3; clone size: once; D gene: TRBD2; V gene: TRBV11-2; CDR3 DNA: TGTGCCAGCAGCTTAAGCGGGGGGGATTGGGCCGCAGATACGCAGTATTTT; CDR3 protein: CASSLSGGDWAADTQYF
J gene: TRBJ2-3; clone size: NA; D gene: NA; V gene: TRBV6-1; CDR3 DNA: TGTGCCAGCAGTGGTCTGGGTGGGAGCACAGATACGCAGTATTTT; CDR3 protein: CASSGLGGSTDTQYF
J gene: TRBJ2-1; clone size: NA; D gene: NA; V gene: TRBV7-2; CDR3 DNA: TGTGCCAGCAGCTACGGACGGCCTCGTAATGAGCAGTTCTTC; CDR3 protein: CASSYGRPRNEQFF
J gene: TRBJ1-2; clone size: few; D gene: NA; V gene: TRBV18; CDR3 DNA: TGTGCCAGCTCTGGGAGGCTTACTAACTATGGCTACACCTTC; CDR3 protein: CASSGRLTNYGYTF
J gene: TRBJ1-5; clone size: few; D gene: NA; V gene: TRBV20-1; CDR3 DNA: TGCAGTGCTGATAGGGGCTATCAGCCCCAGCATTTT; CDR3 protein: CSADRGYQPQHF
J gene: TRBJ2-7; clone size: many; D gene: TRBD1; V gene: TRBV20-1; CDR3 DNA: TGCAGTGCTTCCGACAGGGGCGAGCAGTACTTC; CDR3 protein: CSASDRGEQYF
J gene: TRBJ2-5; clone size: many; D gene: NA; V gene: TRBV11-2; CDR3 DNA: TGTGCCAGCAGCTTAGATTTTCGGGAGACCCAGTACTTC; CDR3 protein: CASSLDFRETQYF
J gene: TRBJ2-1; clone size: few; D gene: TRBD1; V gene: TRBV6-8; CDR3 DNA: TGTGCCAGCAGGGGGACAGGGCCCACCTCCTACAATGAGCAGTTCTTC; CDR3 protein: CASRGTGPTSYNEQFF
J gene: TRBJ1-2; clone size: NA; D gene: NA; V gene: TRBV5-6; CDR3 DNA: TGTGCCAGCAGCCCGTTGTATCATACATGGAACACTAACTATGGCTACACCTTC; CDR3 protein: CASSPLYHTWNTNYGYTF
J gene: TRBJ2-3; clone size: few; D gene: NA; V gene: TRBV27; CDR3 DNA: TGTGCCAGCAAGGTGGCTGGCACAGATACGCAGTATTTT; CDR3 protein: CASKVAGTDTQYF
J gene: TRBJ2-7; clone size: few; D gene: TRBD2; V gene: TRBV4-2; CDR3 DNA: TGTGCCAGCAGCCAGAAGTGGACTAGCGAGCAGTACTTC; CDR3 protein: CASSQKWTSEQYF
J gene: TRBJ2-3; clone size: few; D gene: NA; V gene: TRBV20-1; CDR3 DNA: TGCAGTGCTAACAACCGGGACACGCGCACAGATACGCAGTATTTT; CDR3 protein: CSANNRDTRTDTQYF
J gene: TRBJ1-2; clone size: NA; D gene: NA; V gene: TRBV7-2; CDR3 DNA: TGTGCCAGCAGCACAGGGAACGGTGGCTACACCTTC; CDR3 protein: CASSTGNGGYTF
J gene: TRBJ1-6; clone size: few; D gene: NA; V gene: TRBV20-1; CDR3 DNA: TGCAGTGCTAGAGATCTAGGGGGCTCCTATAATTCACCCCTCCACTTT; CDR3 protein: CSARDLGGSYNSPLHF
J gene: TRBJ2-5; clone size: few; D gene: NA; V gene: TRBV12-5; CDR3 DNA: TGTGCTAGTGGTTTGGGACTCCAAGAGACCCAGTACTTC; CDR3 protein: CASGLGLQETQYF
J gene: TRBJ2-3; clone size: NA; D gene: NA; V gene: TRBV14; CDR3 DNA: TGTGCCAGCAGCCCCTGGGGGGGGCTTACAGATACGCAGTATTTT; CDR3 protein: CASSPWGGLTDTQYF
J gene: TRBJ2-7; clone size: NA; D gene: NA; V gene: TRBV29-1; CDR3 DNA: TGCAGCGGGGCAGGACAGTCCTACGAGCAGTACTTC; CDR3 protein: CSGAGQSYEQYF
J gene: TRBJ1-1; clone size: few; D gene: TRBD1; V gene: TRBV29-1; CDR3 DNA: TGCAGCGTTGCGCGGGACAGGGGGCTCATGAGCACTGAAGCTTTCTTT; CDR3 protein: CSVARDRGLMSTEAFF
J gene: TRBJ2-3; clone size: few; D gene: NA; V gene: TRBV20-1; CDR3 DNA: TGCAGTGCTAGGGGGGGCAGTGCCCCTAGCACAGATACGCAGTATTTT; CDR3 protein: CSARGGSAPSTDTQYF
J gene: TRBJ2-3; clone size: NA; D gene: NA; V gene: TRBV6-6; CDR3 DNA: TGTGCCAGCAGATTCCGATCAGGTACGCAGTATTTT; CDR3 protein: CASRFRSGTQYF
J gene: TRBJ2-3; clone size: few; D gene: TRBD1; V gene: TRBV4-1; CDR3 DNA: TGCGCCAGCAGCTTACAGGGGGCTACGCAGTATTTT; CDR3 protein: CASSLQGATQYF
J gene: TRBJ1-5; clone size: NA; D gene: NA; V gene: TRBV20-1; CDR3 DNA: TGCAGTGCTGTTGACACCCCCAATCAGCCCCAGCATTTT; CDR3 protein: CSAVDTPNQPQHF
J gene: TRBJ1-4; clone size: few; D gene: NA; V gene: TRBV6-6; CDR3 DNA: TGTGCCAGCAGGTCCAGGGAGACGGATGAAAAACTGTTTTTT; CDR3 protein: CASRSRETDEKLFF
J gene: TRBJ2-5; clone size: few; D gene: NA; V gene: TRBV4-1; CDR3 DNA: TGCGCCAGCAGCCAAGATGCGGTAGAAGTGACCCAGTACTTC; CDR3 protein: CASSQDAVEVTQYF
J gene: TRBJ2-7; clone size: few; D gene: NA; V gene: TRBV7-9; CDR3 DNA: TGTGCCAGCAGACCCACCCAGGAAAACGAGCAGTACTTC; CDR3 protein: CASRPTQENEQYF
J gene: TRBJ1-1; clone size: once; D gene: NA; V gene: TRBV12-3/TRBV12-4; CDR3 DNA: TGTGCCAGCACCGAAGGGTGGGGGGCGTCCCTAATGAACACTGAAGCTTTCTTT; CDR3 protein: CASTEGWGASLMNTEAFF
J gene: TRBJ1-2; clone size: once; D gene: NA; V gene: TRBV19; CDR3 DNA: TGTGCCAGTAGTCTGGGCGGGCAGGTCATTAACTATGGCTACACCTTC; CDR3 protein: CASSLGGQVINYGYTF
J gene: TRBJ1-4; clone size: NA; D gene: NA; V gene: TRBV27; CDR3 DNA: TGTGCCAGCAGCCCGGGTCCCGGAGATGAAAAACTGTTTTTT; CDR3 protein: CASSPGPGDEKLFF
J gene: TRBJ1-1; clone size: few; D gene: NA; V gene: TRBV15; CDR3 DNA: TGTGCCACCAGCAGAGATCGAGAGTTACACACTGAAGCTTTCTTT; CDR3 protein: CATSRDRELHTEAFF
J gene: TRBJ1-4; clone size: few; D gene: TRBD1; V gene: TRBV28; CDR3 DNA: TGTGCCAGCAGTCGTGAGACAGGGGCAGATGAAAAACTGTTTTTT; CDR3 protein: CASSRETGADEKLFF
J gene: TRBJ2-1; clone size: few; D gene: NA; V gene: TRBV4-1; CDR3 DNA: TGCGCCAGCAGCCAAGGGAGGGGAAGTTACGATGAGCAGTTCTTC; CDR3 protein: CASSQGRGSYDEQFF
J gene: TRBJ1-2; clone size: NA; D gene: NA; V gene: TRBV10-3; CDR3 DNA: TGTGCCATCAGTGAGTACAGGGATGGCTACACCTTC; CDR3 protein: CAISEYRDGYTF
J gene: TRBJ2-7; clone size: many; D gene: NA; V gene: TRBV9; CDR3 DNA: TGTGCCAGCAGCTATTCCCCCTTCGCATTCTACGAGCAGTACTTC; CDR3 protein: CASSYSPFAFYEQYF
J gene: TRBJ2-4; clone size: NA; D gene: TRBD2; V gene: TRBV9; CDR3 DNA: TGTGCCAGCAGCGGAAGCGGGGGGGCCTTTAACATTCAGTACTTC; CDR3 protein: CASSGSGGAFNIQYF
J gene: TRBJ1-1; clone size: NA; D gene: NA; V gene: TRBV29-1; CDR3 DNA: TGCAGCGGGGGGACGGTGAACACTGAAGCTTTCTTT; CDR3 protein: CSGGTVNTEAFF
J gene: TRBJ2-3; clone size: many; D gene: TRBD1; V gene: TRBV27; CDR3 DNA: TGTGCCAGCAGCTTATTAGGGGGCGCAGATACGCAGTATTTT; CDR3 protein: CASSLLGGADTQYF
J gene: TRBJ1-1; clone size: few; D gene: NA; V gene: TRBV20-1; CDR3 DNA: TGCAGTGCTAGTTTTGGGTTTGAAGCTTTCTTT; CDR3 protein: CSASFGFEAFF